This entry lists 3 T cell receptor beta chains sequenced from one sample in a study of blood T cell repertoires in COVID-19. The protocol was immunoSEQ multiplex PCR, while the TCRdb copy is restricted to in-frame clones and leaves out a portion. The sample lists over 300,000 clones; 80% to 90% were seen once. Material for sequencing was peripheral blood. These receptors all come from a middle-aged man with acute or convalescent COVID-19.

The chain combines TRBV28 with TRBJ2-1; TRBD2 matches at 7 bases. This CDR3 is 15 amino acids long. Losses at the gene ends were 6 bases for V and 9 bases for J; bases not matched to a gene: 14. CDR1 is MDHEN and CDR2 is SYDVKM in the germline V gene. The CDR3 region is CASSPPGGAGFEQFF. CDR3 nucleotide sequence: TGTGCCAGCAGCCCCCCTGGCGGAGCGGGATTTGAGCAGTTCTTC.

The V call is TRBV12-3 or TRBV12-4, the J call TRBJ1-1; possibly TRBD1 for D (5 bases). This CDR3 comprises 13 residues. Trimming took off 6 bases at V and 3 bases at J, with 11 bases between the two ends. The CDR3, as DNA: TGTGCCAGCAGCCCCGACAGTTACACTGAAGCTTTCTTT. It encodes CASSPDSYTEAFF.

The V call is TRBV2, the J call TRBJ2-1, with unresolved D. Trimming stripped 6 bases from V and 5 bases from J, with 5 bases between. From germline, CDR1 is SNHLY and CDR2 FYNNEI. CDR3 length equals 11 residues. Written as DNA, the CDR3 is TGTGCCAGCAGAGAGAACAATGAGCAGTTCTTC. Protein sequence: CASRENNEQFF.